A selection of T cell receptor beta chains follows, all from one sample in a study of T cell repertoires in aging, cancer and after chemotherapy. TCRdb reanalysed the multiplex PCR reads using MiXCR and keeps one entry per CDR3 protein. The profile shows fewer than 3,000 distinct CDR3 sequences, about 24% of them singletons. Sequenced input: blood. These receptor sequences come from a human donor with a solid tumor. The conserved cysteine and the conserved F or W are not part of the CDR3 here. The D gene is left open where the match is weak.

d_call	v_call	j_call	cdr3_aa
.	TRBV5-6	TRBJ2-3	ASSPDSTDTQY
.	TRBV25-1	TRBJ1-5	ASSGGGESQPQH
.	TRBV20-1	TRBJ1-6	SAGGGESSPLH
TRBD1	TRBV27	TRBJ1-1	ASSPYPGQGSTEAF
TRBD2	TRBV20-1	TRBJ2-7	SGGGLAGDEQY
.	TRBV18	TRBJ1-5	ASSRQKGNQPQH
.	TRBV6-1	TRBJ2-5	ASGKDGSFQETQY
TRBD2	TRBV29-1	TRBJ2-1	SWGLAGGNEQF
TRBD1	TRBV15	TRBJ2-7	ATSRALDRGEQY
.	TRBV18	TRBJ2-1	ASSPLNGHEQF
.	TRBV4-2	TRBJ1-2	ASSQPPGNGYT
TRBD2	TRBV27	TRBJ2-1	ASSMTSGRVNEQF
.	TRBV29-1	TRBJ2-1	SVTGLDEQF
TRBD2	TRBV6-5	TRBJ2-5	ASSFGGGTQY
.	TRBV27	TRBJ2-5	ASTPGKEETQY
TRBD2	TRBV19	TRBJ2-7	ASSSSGGSDEQY
.	TRBV5-1	TRBJ2-2	ASSLWQGAGELF
.	TRBV11-2	TRBJ2-3	ASSLVTGGSTDTQY
TRBD1	TRBV12-3/TRBV12-4	TRBJ2-7	ASSDTSGTVPYEQY
.	TRBV19	TRBJ2-7	ASSLAHGSSGTYEQY
TRBD2	TRBV6-6	TRBJ2-3	ASSYPGRGVVADTQY
.	TRBV2	TRBJ1-4	ASTRDDEKLF
.	TRBV19	TRBJ1-2	ASSRQAIYGYT
.	TRBV6-1	TRBJ2-7	ASKAGTDLLEQY
.	TRBV10-1	TRBJ2-7	ASSAGLEQY
TRBD1	TRBV24-1	TRBJ2-3	ATSAGDRDFTDTQY
TRBD1	TRBV19	TRBJ2-1	AVRDTTGTGFGHEQF
TRBD1	TRBV5-4	TRBJ2-3	ASSPGTGGKDTQY
.	TRBV5-6	TRBJ1-2	ASSATLGYT
.	TRBV12-3/TRBV12-4	TRBJ2-3	ASSLGGYSTDTQY
.	TRBV11-2	TRBJ2-1	ASSYTGNEQF
.	TRBV27	TRBJ2-7	ASSLGYEQY
.	TRBV6-5	TRBJ2-1	ASRKPTGYNEQF
TRBD1	TRBV19	TRBJ1-1	ASRPDRGGTEAF